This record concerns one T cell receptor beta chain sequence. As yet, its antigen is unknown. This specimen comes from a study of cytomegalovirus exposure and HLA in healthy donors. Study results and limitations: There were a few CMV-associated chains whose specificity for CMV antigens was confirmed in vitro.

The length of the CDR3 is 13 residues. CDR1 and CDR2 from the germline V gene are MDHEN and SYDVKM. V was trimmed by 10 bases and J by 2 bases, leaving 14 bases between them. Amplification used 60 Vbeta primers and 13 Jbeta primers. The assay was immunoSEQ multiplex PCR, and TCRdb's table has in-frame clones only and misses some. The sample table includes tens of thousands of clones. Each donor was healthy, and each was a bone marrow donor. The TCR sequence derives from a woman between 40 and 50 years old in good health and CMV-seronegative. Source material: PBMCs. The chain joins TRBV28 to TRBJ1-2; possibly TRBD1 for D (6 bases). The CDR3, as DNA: TGTGCCACCGAATGGGGGGGCAACTATGGCTACACCTTC. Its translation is CATEWGGNYGYTF.